This T cell receptor (beta chain) was observed in a study of T cell repertoires in cytomegalovirus infection. At the level of the study: CMV epitopes used comprised recently identified HLA-C-restricted ones and well-studied HLA-B-restricted ones. Indications of both CMV infection and matching HLA type were provided by public TCR beta signatures. General study results and limits: The ex vivo response was dominated by HLA-C-restricted CMV-specific TCR beta clonotypes. CMV carriers having the relevant HLA were flagged by cumulative public TCR beta family frequency.

The CDR3 length is 16 residues. Germline-derived CDR1 and CDR2 are SGHAT and FQNNGV. Deletions cut 4 bases from V and 3 bases from J, with 18 bases between. TCRdb reprocessed the reads via MiXCR and lists one record per CDR3 protein. The sample records about 340,000 distinct CDR3 sequences, almost 30% being singletons. Note on this clonotype: Its matching antigen is unknown.

The chain is built from TRBV11-2 and TRBJ1-2; TRBD1 might be the D (6 bases). Sequencing used cultured PBMCs, obtained from culture after CMV antigen stimulation. The receptor's source is a human donor in good health (CMV status not recorded). Some clones in this sample may be carry-over from other donors' samples. The CDR3 region is CASSSQSQGFDYGYTF. The CDR3 DNA reads as TGTGCCAGCAGCTCTCAATCACAGGGTTTCGACTATGGCTACACCTTC. Full variable domain (rest looked up from reference TRBV11-2 and TRBJ1-2): EAGVAQSPRYKIIEKRQSVAFWCNPISGHATLYWYQQILGQGPKLLIQFQNNGVVDDSQLPKDRFSAERLKGVDSTLKIQPAKLEDSAVYLCASSSQSQGFDYGYTFGSGTRLTVV.